This T cell receptor beta chain originates from a study of blood T cell repertoires in COVID-19. Study information: Samples came from the United States, Italy and Spain, spanning acute and convalescent COVID-19.

In the original workflow: Counts of nucleated cells, estimated from reference gene primer amplification, were obtained. Measured with immunoSEQ multiplex PCR; TCRdb has only the in-frame clones, and not every one. V and J calls and clone size are given by that table; D and trimming were obtained from the DNA. The repertoire holds 150,000 to 200,000 clones, 80% seen once, with about 3.4% in the top ten. Ages ranged from about 18 to 100 years, with residence in around 24 US areas. Participant reports of clinical history set cohort assignment. Germline assignment: CDR1 SGHRS and CDR2 YFSETQ. The CDR3 is made up of 14 amino acids. V was trimmed by 0 bases and J by 6 bases, leaving 13 bases between them.

The chain uses TRBV5-1 and TRBJ2-7; D remains unclear. The receptor was derived from an older woman who had recovered from COVID-19. The sample consisted of PBMCs or T cells enriched from blood (not recorded which). The CDR3 region has the DNA TGCGCCAGCAGCTTGGGACAAGCATCCCCCGAGCAGTACTTC. It is translated as CASSLGQASPEQYF.